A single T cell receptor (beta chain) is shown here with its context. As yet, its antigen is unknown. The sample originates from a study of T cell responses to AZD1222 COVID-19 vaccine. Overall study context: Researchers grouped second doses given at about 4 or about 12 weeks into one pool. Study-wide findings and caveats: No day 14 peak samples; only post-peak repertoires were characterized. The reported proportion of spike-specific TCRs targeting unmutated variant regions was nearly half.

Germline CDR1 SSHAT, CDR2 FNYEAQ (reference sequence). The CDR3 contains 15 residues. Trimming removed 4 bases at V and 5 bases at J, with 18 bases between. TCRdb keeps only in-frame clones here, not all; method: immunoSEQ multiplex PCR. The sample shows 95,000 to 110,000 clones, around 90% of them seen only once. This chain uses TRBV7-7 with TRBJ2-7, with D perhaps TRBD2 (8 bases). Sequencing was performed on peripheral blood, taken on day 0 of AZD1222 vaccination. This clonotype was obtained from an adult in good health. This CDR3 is CASSSREGALDEQYF. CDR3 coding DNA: TGTGCCAGCAGCTCCCGGGAGGGGGCTCTGGACGAGCAGTACTTC.